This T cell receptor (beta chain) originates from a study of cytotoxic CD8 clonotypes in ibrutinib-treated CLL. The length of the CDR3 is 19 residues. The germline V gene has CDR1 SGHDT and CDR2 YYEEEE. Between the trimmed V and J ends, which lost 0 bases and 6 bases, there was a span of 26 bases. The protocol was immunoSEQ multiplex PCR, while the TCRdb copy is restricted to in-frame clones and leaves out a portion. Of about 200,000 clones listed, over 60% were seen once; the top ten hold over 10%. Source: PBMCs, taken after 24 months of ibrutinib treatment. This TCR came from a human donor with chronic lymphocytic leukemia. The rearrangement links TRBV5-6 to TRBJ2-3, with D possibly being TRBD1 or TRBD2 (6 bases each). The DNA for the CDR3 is TGTGCCAGCAGCTTGGCCGTTCAAGGGGGACTTTTCGGTGACGATACGCAGTATTTT. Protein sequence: CASSLAVQGGLFGDDTQYF. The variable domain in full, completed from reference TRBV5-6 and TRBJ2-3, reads DAGVTQSPTHLIKTRGQQVTLRCSPKSGHDTVSWYQQALGQGPQFIFQYYEEEERQRGNFPDRFSGHQFPNYSSELNVNALLLGDSALYLCASSLAVQGGLFGDDTQYFGPGTRLTVL.